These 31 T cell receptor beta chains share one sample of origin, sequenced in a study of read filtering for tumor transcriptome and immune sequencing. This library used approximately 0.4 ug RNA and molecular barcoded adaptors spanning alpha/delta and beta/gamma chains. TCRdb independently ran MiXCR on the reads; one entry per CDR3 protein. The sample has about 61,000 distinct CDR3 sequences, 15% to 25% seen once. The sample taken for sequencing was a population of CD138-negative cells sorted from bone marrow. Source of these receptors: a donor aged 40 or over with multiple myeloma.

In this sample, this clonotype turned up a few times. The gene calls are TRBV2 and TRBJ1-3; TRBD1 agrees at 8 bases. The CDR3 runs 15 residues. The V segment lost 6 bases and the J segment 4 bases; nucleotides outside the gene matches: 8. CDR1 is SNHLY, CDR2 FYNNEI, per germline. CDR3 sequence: CASSPAGQVGNTIYF. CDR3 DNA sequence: TGTGCCAGCAGCCCCGCGGGACAGGTCGGAAACACCATATATTTT.

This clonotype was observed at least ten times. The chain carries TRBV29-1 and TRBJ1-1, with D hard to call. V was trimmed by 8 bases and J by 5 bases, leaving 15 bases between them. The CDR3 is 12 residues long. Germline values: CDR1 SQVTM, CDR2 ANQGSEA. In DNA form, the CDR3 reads TGCAGCACCGCGGGTTCGGGGACTGAAGCTTTCTTT. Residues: CSTAGSGTEAFF.

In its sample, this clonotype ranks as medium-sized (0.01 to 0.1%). CDR3: CASSGYNEGQFF. In nucleotides, the CDR3 is TGTGCCAGCTCAGGCTACAATGAGGGGCAGTTCTTC. The chain is built from TRBV18 and TRBJ2-1; D is possibly TRBD2 (5 bases). The CDR3 has 12 amino acids. V was trimmed by 5 bases and J by 12 bases, leaving 14 bases between them. The germline V gene has CDR1 KGHSH and CDR2 LQKENI.

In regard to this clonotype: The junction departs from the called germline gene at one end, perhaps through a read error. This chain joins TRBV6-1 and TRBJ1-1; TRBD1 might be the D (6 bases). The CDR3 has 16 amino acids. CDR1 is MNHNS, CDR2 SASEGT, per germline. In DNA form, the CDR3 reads TGTGCCAGCAGTGGTCTGGGGGCCTGGACGAACACTGAAGCTCTCTTT. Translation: CASSGLGAWTNTEALF.

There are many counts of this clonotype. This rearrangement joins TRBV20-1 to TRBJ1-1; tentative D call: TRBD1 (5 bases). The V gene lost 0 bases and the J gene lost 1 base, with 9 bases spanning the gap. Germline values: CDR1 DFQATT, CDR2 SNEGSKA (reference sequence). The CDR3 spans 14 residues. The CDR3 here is CSARDRRGNTEAFF. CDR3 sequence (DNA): TGCAGTGCTAGAGATCGGAGGGGGAACACTGAAGCTTTCTTT.

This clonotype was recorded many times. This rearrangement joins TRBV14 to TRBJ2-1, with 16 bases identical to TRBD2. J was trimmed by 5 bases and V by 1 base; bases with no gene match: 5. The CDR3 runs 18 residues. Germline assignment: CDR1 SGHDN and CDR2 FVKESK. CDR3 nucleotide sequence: TGTGCCAGCAGCCAAGGCGGGACTAGCGGGGGGGCAAACAATGAGCAGTTCTTC. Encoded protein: CASSQGGTSGGANNEQFF. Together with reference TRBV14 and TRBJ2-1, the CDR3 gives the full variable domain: EAGVTQFPSHSVIEKGQTVTLRCDPISGHDNLYWYRRVMGKEIKFLLHFVKESKQDESGMPNNRFLAERTGGTYSTLKVQPAELEDSGVYFCASSQGGTSGGANNEQFFGPGTRLTVL.

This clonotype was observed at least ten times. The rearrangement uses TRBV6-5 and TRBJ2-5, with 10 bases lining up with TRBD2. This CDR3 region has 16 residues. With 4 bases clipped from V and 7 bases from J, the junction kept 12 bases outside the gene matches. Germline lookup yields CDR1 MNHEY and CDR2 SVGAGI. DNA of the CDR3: TGTGCCAGCAGTTCCCGGCTAGCGGGGGCCGTGGGGACCCAGTACTTC. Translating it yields CASSSRLAGAVGTQYF.

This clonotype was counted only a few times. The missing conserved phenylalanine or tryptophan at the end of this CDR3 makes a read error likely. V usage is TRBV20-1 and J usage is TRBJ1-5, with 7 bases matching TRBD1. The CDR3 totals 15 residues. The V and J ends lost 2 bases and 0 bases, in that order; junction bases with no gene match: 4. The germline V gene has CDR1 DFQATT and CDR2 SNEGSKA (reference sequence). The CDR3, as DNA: TGCAGTGCTAGACAGGGGGGCTTTAGCAATCAGCCCCAGCATCTT. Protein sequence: CSARQGGFSNQPQHL.

CDR3: CASSSTWGTEFF. CDR3 bases: TGTGCCAGCAGCTCTACTTGGGGCACAGAGTTCTTC. J is TRBJ2-1 and V is TRBV7-9, with D possibly being TRBD1 (5 bases). V was trimmed by 4 bases and J by 14 bases, leaving 15 bases between them. CDR3 length: 12 residues. The germline V gene encodes CDR1 SEHNR and CDR2 FQNEAQ (reference sequence).

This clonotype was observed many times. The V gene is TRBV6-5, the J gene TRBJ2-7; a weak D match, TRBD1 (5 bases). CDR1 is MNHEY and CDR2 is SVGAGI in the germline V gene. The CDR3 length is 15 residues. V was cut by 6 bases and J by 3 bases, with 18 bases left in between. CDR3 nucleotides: TGTGCCAGCAGCCCACTCCCGGCAGGGAACTACGAGCAGTACTTC. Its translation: CASSPLPAGNYEQYF.

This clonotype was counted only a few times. DNA of the CDR3: TGCGCCAGCAGTAAGGGGAAGGACACTGAAGCTTTCTTT. This translates into CASSKGKDTEAFF. The chain joins TRBV5-1 to TRBJ1-1, with a possible D match to TRBD1 (5 bases). The CDR3 extends over 13 amino acids. CDR1 and CDR2 from the germline V gene are SGHRS and YFSETQ. Trimming pared 5 bases from V and 3 bases from J, leaving 11 bases between.

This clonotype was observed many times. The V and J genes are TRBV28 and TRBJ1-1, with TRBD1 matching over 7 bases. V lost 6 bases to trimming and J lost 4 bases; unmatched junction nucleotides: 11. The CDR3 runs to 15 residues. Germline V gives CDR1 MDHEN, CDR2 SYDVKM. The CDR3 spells CASSPGGGGSTEAFF. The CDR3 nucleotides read TGTGCCAGCAGCCCGGGAGGGGGCGGTTCCACTGAAGCTTTCTTT.

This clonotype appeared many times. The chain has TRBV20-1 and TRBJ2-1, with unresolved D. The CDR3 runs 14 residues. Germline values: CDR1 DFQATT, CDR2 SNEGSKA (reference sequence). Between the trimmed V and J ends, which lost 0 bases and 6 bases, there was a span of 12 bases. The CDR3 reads CSARDRRAPNEQFF. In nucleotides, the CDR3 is TGCAGTGCTAGAGATCGACGAGCTCCCAATGAGCAGTTCTTC.

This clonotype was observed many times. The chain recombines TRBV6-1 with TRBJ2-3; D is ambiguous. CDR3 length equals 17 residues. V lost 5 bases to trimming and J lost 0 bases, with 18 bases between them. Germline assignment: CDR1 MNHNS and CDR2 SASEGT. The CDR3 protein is CASSLRPPKLSTDTQYF. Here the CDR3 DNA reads TGTGCCAGCAGTCTACGGCCTCCGAAATTAAGCACAGATACGCAGTATTTT.

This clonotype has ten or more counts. The DNA of the CDR3 is TGTGCCAGCAGTCGTGGGGGGCTGCCGGGTGAAAAACTGTTTTTT. Protein product: CASSRGGLPGEKLFF. This sequence joins TRBV6-5 and TRBJ1-4; possibly TRBD1 for D (6 bases). V gave up 5 bases and J gave up 7 bases, with 17 bases separating them. Looked up from germline, CDR1 is MNHEY and CDR2 is SVGAGI. There are 15 residues in the CDR3.

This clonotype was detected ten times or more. The CDR3 protein is CALVISGSSGANVLTF. In DNA form, the CDR3 reads TGTGCCTTAGTCATTAGCGGGTCATCTGGGGCCAACGTCCTGACTTTC. V and J are TRBV7-9 and TRBJ2-6; 7 bases line up with TRBD2. The CDR3 is 16 residues long. CDR1 SEHNR and CDR2 FQNEAQ come from the germline V gene (reference sequence). The V and J ends lost 11 bases and 1 base, in that order; junction bases with no gene match: 11.

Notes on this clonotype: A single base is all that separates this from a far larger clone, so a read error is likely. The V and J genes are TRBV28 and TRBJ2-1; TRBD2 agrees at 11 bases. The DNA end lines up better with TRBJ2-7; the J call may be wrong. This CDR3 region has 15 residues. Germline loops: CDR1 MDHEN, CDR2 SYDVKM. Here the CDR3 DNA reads TGTGCCAGCACTACTAGCGGGAGTCCCTCCTACGAGCAGTACTTC. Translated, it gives CASTTSGSPSYEQYF.

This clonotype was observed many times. CDR3 amino acids: CASSLVGQEPYGYTF. The CDR3 DNA is TGTGCCAGCAGCTTAGTCGGACAGGAGCCCTATGGCTACACCTTC. This chain connects TRBV7-9 to TRBJ1-2; 7 nucleotides align to TRBD1. In germline, CDR1 is SEHNR, CDR2 FQNEAQ (reference sequence). The CDR3 loop spans 15 amino acids. Trimming removed 1 base from V and 4 bases from J; junction bases left unmatched: 6.

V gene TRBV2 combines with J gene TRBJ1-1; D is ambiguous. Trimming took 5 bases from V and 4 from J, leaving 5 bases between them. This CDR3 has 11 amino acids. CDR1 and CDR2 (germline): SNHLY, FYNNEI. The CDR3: CASSLATEAFF. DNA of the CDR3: TGTGCCAGCAGTCTTGCCACTGAAGCTTTCTTT. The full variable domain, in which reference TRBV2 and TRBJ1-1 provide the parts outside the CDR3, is EPEVTQTPSHQVTQMGQEVILRCVPISNHLYFYWYRQILGQKVEFLVSFYNNEISEKSEIFDDQFSVERPDGSNFTLKIRSTKLEDSAMYFCASSLATEAFFGQGTRLTVV.

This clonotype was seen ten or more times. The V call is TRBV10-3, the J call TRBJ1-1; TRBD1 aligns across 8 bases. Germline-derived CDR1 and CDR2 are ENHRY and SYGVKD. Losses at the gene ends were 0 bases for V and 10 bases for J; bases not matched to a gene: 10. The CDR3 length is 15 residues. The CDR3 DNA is TGTGCCATCAGTGAGTCTGGTCAGGGGGCGCGAGGAGCTTTCTTT. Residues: CAISESGQGARGAFF.

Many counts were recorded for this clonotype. The chain's CDR3 is CSARPTSGILNEQFF. The CDR3 nucleotides read TGCAGTGCTAGACCGACTAGCGGGATCCTCAATGAGCAGTTCTTC. The chain recombines TRBV20-1 with TRBJ2-1; TRBD2 agrees at 11 bases. CDR3 length equals 15 residues. In germline, CDR1 is DFQATT, CDR2 SNEGSKA (reference sequence). The trim removed 2 bases at V and 6 bases at J, leaving 6 bases unmatched.

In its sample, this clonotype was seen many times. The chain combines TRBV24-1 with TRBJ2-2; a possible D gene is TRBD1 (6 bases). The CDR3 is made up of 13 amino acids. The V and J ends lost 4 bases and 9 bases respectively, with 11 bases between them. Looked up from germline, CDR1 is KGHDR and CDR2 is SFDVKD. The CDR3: CATSEMGAWELFF. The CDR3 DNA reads TGTGCCACCAGTGAGATGGGGGCCTGGGAGCTGTTTTTT.

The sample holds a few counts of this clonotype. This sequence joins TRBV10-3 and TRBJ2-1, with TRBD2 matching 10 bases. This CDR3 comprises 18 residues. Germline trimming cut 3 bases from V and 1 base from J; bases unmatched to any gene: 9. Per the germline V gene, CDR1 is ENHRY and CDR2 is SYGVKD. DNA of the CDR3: TGTGCCATCAGTGATTCAGCGGGGGGGCGGGGTTCCTACAATGAGCAGTTCTTC. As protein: CAISDSAGGRGSYNEQFF.

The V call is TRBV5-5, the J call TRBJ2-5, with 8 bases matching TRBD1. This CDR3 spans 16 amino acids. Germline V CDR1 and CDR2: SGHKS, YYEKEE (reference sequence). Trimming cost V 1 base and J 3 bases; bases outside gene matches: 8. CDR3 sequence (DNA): TGTGCCAGCAGCTTGAACGCGGCAGGGGGCAAAGAGACCCAGTACTTC. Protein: CASSLNAAGGKETQYF.

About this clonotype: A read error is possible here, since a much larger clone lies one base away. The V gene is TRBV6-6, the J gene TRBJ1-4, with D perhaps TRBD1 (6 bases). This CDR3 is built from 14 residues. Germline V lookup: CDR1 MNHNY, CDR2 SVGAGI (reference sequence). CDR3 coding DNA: TGTGCCAGCAGTTACGGACAGCTTAATGAAAGACTGTTTTTT. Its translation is CASSYGQLNERLFF.

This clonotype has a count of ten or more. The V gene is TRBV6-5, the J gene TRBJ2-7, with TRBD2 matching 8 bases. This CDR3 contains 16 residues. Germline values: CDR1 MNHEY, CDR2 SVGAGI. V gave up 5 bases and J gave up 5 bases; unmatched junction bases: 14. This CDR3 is CASSRTPLAGGHEQYF. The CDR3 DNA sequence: TGTGCCAGCAGTCGTACCCCGCTGGCGGGAGGACACGAGCAGTACTTC.

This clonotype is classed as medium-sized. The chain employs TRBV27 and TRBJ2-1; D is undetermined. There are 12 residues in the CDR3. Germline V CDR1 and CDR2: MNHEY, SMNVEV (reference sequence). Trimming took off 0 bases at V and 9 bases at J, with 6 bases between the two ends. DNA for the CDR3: TGTGCCAGCAGTTTATCCGGTTCTGAGCAGTTCTTC. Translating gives CASSLSGSEQFF.

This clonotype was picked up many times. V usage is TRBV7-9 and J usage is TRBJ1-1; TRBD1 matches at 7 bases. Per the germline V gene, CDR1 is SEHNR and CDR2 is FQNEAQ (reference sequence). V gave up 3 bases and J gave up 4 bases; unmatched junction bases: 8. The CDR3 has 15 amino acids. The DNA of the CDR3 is TGTGCCAGCAGCTTGAACGACAGGGTGGGCACTGAAGCTTTCTTT. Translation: CASSLNDRVGTEAFF.

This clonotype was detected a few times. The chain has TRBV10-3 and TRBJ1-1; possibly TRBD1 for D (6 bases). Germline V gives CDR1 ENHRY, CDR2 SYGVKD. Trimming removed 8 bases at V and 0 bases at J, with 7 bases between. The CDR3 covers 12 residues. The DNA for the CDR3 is TGTGCCATCGGGGGCATGAACACTGAAGCTTTCTTT. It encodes CAIGGMNTEAFF.

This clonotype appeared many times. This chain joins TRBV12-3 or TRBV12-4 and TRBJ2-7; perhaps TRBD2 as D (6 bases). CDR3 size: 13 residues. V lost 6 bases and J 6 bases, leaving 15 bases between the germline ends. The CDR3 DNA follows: TGTGCCAGCAGCTTCCCGACTAGTGCCGAGCAGTACTTC. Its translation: CASSFPTSAEQYF.

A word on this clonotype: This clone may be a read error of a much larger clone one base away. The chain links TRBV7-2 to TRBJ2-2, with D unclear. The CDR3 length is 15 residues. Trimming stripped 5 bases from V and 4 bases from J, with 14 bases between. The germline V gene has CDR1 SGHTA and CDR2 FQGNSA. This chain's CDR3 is CASSLTWVPTGELFF. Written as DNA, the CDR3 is TGTGCCAGCAGCCTGACCTGGGTCCCCACCGGGGAGCTGTTTTTT.